These 5 T cell receptor beta chains were all obtained from the same sample, sequenced in a study of cytomegalovirus exposure and HLA in healthy donors. 60 Vbeta and 13 Jbeta primers were used in PCR. Produced via immunoSEQ multiplex PCR; TCRdb's table is partial and in-frame only. The sample includes under 250,000 clones, approximately 82% seen only once; the top ten take 7% to 9%. Sequencing was done on a sample of PBMCs. These receptors all come from a woman aged 55-70 years in good health and CMV-seropositive.

J is TRBJ1-1 and V is TRBV18, with D unclear. Germline loops: CDR1 KGHSH, CDR2 LQKENI. V dropped 5 bases and J dropped 1 base, with 8 bases sitting between them. The CDR3 is 13 amino acids. The CDR3 spells CASSSAGNTEAFF. The CDR3 DNA sequence: TGTGCCAGCTCATCTGCAGGGAACACTGAAGCTTTCTTT.

This chain connects TRBV12-5 to TRBJ2-3, with 8 bases matching TRBD2. Germline CDR1 is LGHNT and CDR2 is FRNRAP. The CDR3 is made up of 14 amino acids. Trimming removed 3 bases from V and 5 bases from J; junction bases left unmatched: 4. The CDR3 DNA reads TGTGCTAGTGGTTTTGCGGGAGGAAGAGATACGCAGTATTTT. Its protein product is CASGFAGGRDTQYF. The whole variable domain, filled in from reference TRBV12-5 and TRBJ2-3, reads DARVTQTPRHKVTEMGQEVTMRCQPILGHNTVFWYRQTMMQGLELLAYFRNRAPLDDSGMPKDRFSAEMPDATLATLKIQPSEPRDSAVYFCASGFAGGRDTQYFGPGTRLTVL.

This chain links TRBV27 with TRBJ2-7, with 12 bases that match TRBD2. CDR1 is MNHEY, CDR2 SMNVEV, per germline (reference sequence). This CDR3 is 15 amino acids long. V shed 3 bases, J shed 3 bases, and the junction held 3 bases outside the gene matches. The CDR3 is CASSFGTSGYYEQYF. The CDR3 bases are TGTGCCAGCAGTTTTGGGACTAGCGGGTACTACGAGCAGTACTTC.

The chain links TRBV5-6 to TRBJ1-2; D perhaps matches TRBD1 (6 bases). This CDR3 region has 13 residues. Trimming shortened V by 4 bases and J by 5 bases, and 12 bases separated the two germline ends. Germline V lookup: CDR1 SGHDT, CDR2 YYEEEE. The CDR3 DNA reads as TGTGCCAGCAGCACCGGGACACCTTATGGCTACACCTTC. Translation: CASSTGTPYGYTF.

This chain connects TRBV30 to TRBJ2-7; 12 bases match TRBD1. Germline CDR1 and CDR2: GTSNPN and SVGIG (reference sequence). This CDR3 region has 15 residues. J was trimmed by 4 bases and V by 4 bases; bases with no gene match: 8. The CDR3 here is CAWNPGTGGAYEQYF. Here the CDR3 DNA reads TGTGCCTGGAACCCCGGGACAGGGGGCGCGTACGAGCAGTACTTC.